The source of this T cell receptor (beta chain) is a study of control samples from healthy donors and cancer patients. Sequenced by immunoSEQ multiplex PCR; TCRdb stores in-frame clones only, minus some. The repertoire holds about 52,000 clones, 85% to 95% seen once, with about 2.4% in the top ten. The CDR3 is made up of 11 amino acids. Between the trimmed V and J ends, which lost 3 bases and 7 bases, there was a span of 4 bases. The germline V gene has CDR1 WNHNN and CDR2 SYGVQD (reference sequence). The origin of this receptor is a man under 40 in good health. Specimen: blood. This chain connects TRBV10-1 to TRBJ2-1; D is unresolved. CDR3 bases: TGCGCCAGCAGTGATAGGAATGAGCAGTTCTTC. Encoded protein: CASSDRNEQFF.